This T cell receptor (beta chain) was sequenced in a study of T cells in women clearing cervical HPV infection. Study information: Only a few women had HLA typing results available. Overall study findings and caveats: Richness plus V gene abundances separated cases from controls with AUC about 0.8. Cases carried less TRBV6-7 than controls: roughly 0.11% versus 0.16%.

The method was immunoSEQ multiplex PCR; TCRdb's version includes in-frame clones alone and lacks a portion of them. Its table lists some 43,000 clones. All donors had a single incident cervical HPV16 infection, not prevalent. A note on this clone: Its specificity is not known. The CDR3 end is not reached by the read, which stops 3 residues before it; the germline J gene fills it in.

The junction had 12 bases not matched to a gene; V was cut back by 6 bases and J by 2 bases. The germline CDR1 and CDR2 sequences are MDHEN and SYDVKM. The CDR3 totals 17 residues. The gene calls are TRBV28 and TRBJ2-4, with TRBD1 matching 8 bases. This clonotype was obtained from a woman aged 18-70 years with a cervical HPV16 infection that either progressed to CIN3+ or cleared (not recorded which). The sample was blood buffy coat. The CDR3 sequence: CASSSRLDRASKNIQYF. CDR3 DNA (partial): TGTGCCAGCAGCTCTCGTTTGGACAGGGCCTCCAAAAACATT.